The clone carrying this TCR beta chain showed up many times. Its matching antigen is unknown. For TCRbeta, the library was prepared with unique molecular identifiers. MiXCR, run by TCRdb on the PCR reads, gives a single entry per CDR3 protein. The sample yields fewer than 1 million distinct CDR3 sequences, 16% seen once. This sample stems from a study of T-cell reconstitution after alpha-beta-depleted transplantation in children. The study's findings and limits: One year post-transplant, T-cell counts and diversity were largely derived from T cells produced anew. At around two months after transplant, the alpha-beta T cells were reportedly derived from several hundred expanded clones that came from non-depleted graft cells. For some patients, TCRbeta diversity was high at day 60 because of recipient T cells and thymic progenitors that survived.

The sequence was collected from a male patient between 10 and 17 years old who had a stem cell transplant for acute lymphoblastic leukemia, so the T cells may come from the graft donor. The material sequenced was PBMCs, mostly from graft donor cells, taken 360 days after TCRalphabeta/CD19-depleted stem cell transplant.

The CDR3 loop reads CASSLTGASYEQYF. CDR3 DNA sequence: TGTGCCAGCAGCTTAACAGGGGCCTCCTACGAGCAGTACTTC. The gene calls are TRBV7-2 and TRBJ2-7; 7 bases agree with TRBD1. V dropped 2 bases and J dropped 0; count of bases not matched to a gene: 1. CDR3 length equals 14 residues. CDR1 SGHTA and CDR2 FQGNSA come from the germline V gene.